The text below deals with one T cell receptor (beta chain). This sample was included in a study of T cell changes during pregnancy in multiple sclerosis. Assay used: immunoSEQ multiplex PCR; TCRdb lists only in-frame clones, some missing. The sample lists under 80,000 clones, roughly 89% occurring once. Germline V lookup: CDR1 SGHRS, CDR2 YFSETQ. This CDR3 region has 18 residues. V was trimmed by 7 bases and J by 4 bases, leaving 29 bases between them. This receptor was obtained from a female donor in good health, enrolled as a control in a pregnancy study. This specimen was peripheral blood, taken after pregnancy. The V and J genes are TRBV5-1 and TRBJ1-2; D is possibly TRBD1 (5 bases). CDR3 sequence: CASGPGPNLLRGIYGYTF. The CDR3 DNA sequence: TGCGCCAGCGGTCCGGGGCCCAATCTTCTCCGGGGGATCTATGGCTACACCTTC.